This passage covers 27 T cell receptor beta chains from one sample sequenced in a study of blood T cell repertoires in COVID-19. Method: immunoSEQ multiplex PCR; TCRdb's copy keeps in-frame clones and lacks some. Here the sample spans 70,000 to 80,000 clones, approximately 90% being singletons. Sequenced material: peripheral blood. These receptors originate from a woman aged 55-70 years with active COVID-19.

The rearrangement joins TRBV12-3 or TRBV12-4 to TRBJ1-1; no clear D gene. Deletions cut 6 bases from V and 5 bases from J, with 13 bases between. The CDR3 consists of 13 residues. This chain's CDR3 is CASSQSAGTEAFF. The CDR3 nucleotides are TGTGCCAGCAGCCAATCGGCGGGGACTGAAGCTTTCTTT.

The chain couples TRBV6-6 to TRBJ1-2; D is uncertain. This CDR3 region has 12 residues. Trimming took off 6 bases at V and 7 bases at J, with 12 bases between the two ends. Per germline, CDR1 MNHNY and CDR2 SVGAGI (reference sequence). The CDR3 reads CASSGRGFGYTF. DNA of the CDR3: TGTGCCAGCAGCGGACGGGGATTTGGCTACACCTTC.

The V and J genes are TRBV11-2 and TRBJ1-2; 8 nucleotides match TRBD1. Germline values: CDR1 SGHAT, CDR2 FQNNGV. Trimming cost V 0 bases and J 8 bases; bases outside gene matches: 11. There are 16 residues in the CDR3. The CDR3 sequence is CASSLDYAGGSGGYTF. The CDR3 DNA reads as TGTGCCAGCAGCTTAGATTATGCAGGGGGCTCTGGAGGCTACACCTTC. Complete variable domain (other parts from reference TRBV11-2 and TRBJ1-2): EAGVAQSPRYKIIEKRQSVAFWCNPISGHATLYWYQQILGQGPKLLIQFQNNGVVDDSQLPKDRFSAERLKGVDSTLKIQPAKLEDSAVYLCASSLDYAGGSGGYTFGSGTRLTVV.

The chain employs TRBV7-9 and TRBJ1-2, with 11 positions matching TRBD1. CDR1 is SEHNR, CDR2 FQNEAQ, per germline (reference sequence). The junction had 8 bases not matched to a gene; V was cut back by 9 bases and J by 2 bases. The CDR3 covers 15 residues. CDR3 DNA: TGTGCCAGTCTTCGGACAGGGGGCGGCAACTATGGCTACACCTTC. Translation gives CASLRTGGGNYGYTF.

The rearrangement links TRBV28 to TRBJ1-4, with 7 bases lining up with TRBD1. The V segment lost 6 bases and the J segment 3 bases; nucleotides outside the gene matches: 4. The germline CDR1 and CDR2 sequences are MDHEN and SYDVKM. The CDR3 has 14 residues. CDR3 DNA sequence: TGTGCCAGCAGAAGGGACAGACCTAATGAAAAACTGTTTTTT. Its protein product is CASRRDRPNEKLFF.

The chain links TRBV6-6 to TRBJ1-5; D might be TRBD1 (6 bases). CDR3 length: 13 amino acids. Trimming removed 11 bases at V and 5 bases at J, with 16 bases between. Per germline, CDR1 MNHNY and CDR2 SVGAGI (reference sequence). The CDR3 sequence is CAGRDTNYQPQHF. The CDR3 DNA is TGTGCCGGTCGGGACACTAATTATCAGCCCCAGCATTTT.

This clone was counted once. The rearrangement links TRBV30 to TRBJ1-5; 9 nucleotides agree with TRBD1. Germline loops: CDR1 GTSNPN, CDR2 SVGIG (reference sequence). The V gene end was trimmed by 1 base and the J gene end by 4 bases; junction bases not matched to a gene: 11. This CDR3 contains 17 residues. CDR3 DNA: TGTGCCTGGAGTGGGCCGATACAGGGGGCGCAAAATCAGCCCCAGCATTTT. Its translation is CAWSGPIQGAQNQPQHF.

This chain joins TRBV5-4 and TRBJ2-1; 11 bases match TRBD1. Per the germline V gene, CDR1 is SGHNT and CDR2 is YYREEE (reference sequence). The CDR3 has 16 residues. The V segment lost 3 bases and the J segment 4 bases; nucleotides outside the gene matches: 6. CDR3 loop: CASSSDRGRIYNEQFF. The CDR3 nucleotides read TGTGCCAGCAGCTCGGACAGGGGGCGCATATACAATGAGCAGTTCTTC.

In this sample, this clone turned up once. The chain joins TRBV14 to TRBJ2-3, with D unclear. V lost 1 base to trimming and J lost 8 bases, with 7 bases between them. CDR1 SGHDN and CDR2 FVKESK come from the germline V gene. The CDR3 has 12 amino acids. The CDR3 loop reads CASSQVSGTQYF. CDR3 in DNA: TGTGCCAGCAGCCAAGTTTCGGGTACGCAGTATTTT.

This clone was seen a few times. The genes are TRBV28 and TRBJ2-1, with 12 bases that match TRBD2. The CDR3 is made up of 17 amino acids. V was pared by 6 bases and J by 8 bases, with 14 bases of the junction left unmatched. Per germline, CDR1 MDHEN and CDR2 SYDVKM. The CDR3 DNA is TGTGCCAGCAGACCGCGACTAGCGGGAGTTCGAGGGGATGAGCAGTTCTTC. Encoded protein: CASRPRLAGVRGDEQFF.

Written as DNA, the CDR3 is TGTGCCAGCAGCAGAACCCCAGGAAAGGAGTACTTC. Translating gives CASSRTPGKEYF. This chain uses TRBV21-1 with TRBJ2-7; the listed D gene, TRBD1, was not tested against the DNA. TRBV21-1 is tagged as a pseudogene. This CDR3 spans 12 amino acids.

The chain employs TRBV7-8 and TRBJ2-1, with TRBD2 matching over 13 bases. The V gene end was trimmed by 1 base and the J gene end by 10 bases; junction bases not matched to a gene: 7. The CDR3 covers 16 residues. The germline CDR1 and CDR2 sequences are SGHVS and FQNEAQ. The CDR3 bases are TGTGCCAGCAGCTTAGAAGGACTAGCGGGAGTAGGGGAGCAGTTCTTC. As protein: CASSLEGLAGVGEQFF.

This chain links TRBV4-2 with TRBJ1-4; the match to TRBD1 covers 8 bases. V lost 2 bases to trimming and J lost 0 bases; unmatched junction nucleotides: 11. The germline gives CDR1 LGHNA, CDR2 YNFKEQ. The CDR3 has 19 amino acids. Here the CDR3 reads CASSQLLTGAFATNEKLFF. The CDR3 DNA reads TGTGCCAGCAGCCAACTTTTGACAGGGGCTTTTGCAACTAATGAAAAACTGTTTTTT.

The DNA for the CDR3 is TGTGCCAGCAGCTTGAAGCTAGCGGGAAGTTCATACAATGAGCAGTTCTTC. The encoded protein is CASSLKLAGSSYNEQFF. The rearrangement joins TRBV5-4 to TRBJ2-1; 9 bases are shared with TRBD2. The CDR3 length is 17 residues. CDR1 is SGHNT and CDR2 is YYREEE in the germline V gene (reference sequence). J gave up 4 bases and V 1 base, and 9 bases lay outside the gene matches.

The rearrangement uses TRBV5-5 and TRBJ2-2, with 9 bases that match TRBD1. The germline V gene encodes CDR1 SGHKS and CDR2 YYEKEE (reference sequence). The J segment lost 6 bases and the V segment lost 4 bases, leaving 4 bases of the junction unmatched. This CDR3 region has 14 residues. CDR3 DNA: TGTGCCAGCAGCCCACAGGGGGCTGCCGGGGAGCTGTTTTTT. It translates to CASSPQGAAGELFF.

The chain links TRBV28 to TRBJ2-7, with a weak D call TRBD1 (6 bases). The germline gives CDR1 MDHEN, CDR2 SYDVKM. Trimming shortened V by 5 bases and J by 2 bases, and 19 bases separated the two germline ends. The CDR3 is 16 amino acids. CDR3 DNA sequence: TGTGCCAGCAGTCCTCCTTTGGGGGCAGCGACCTACGAGCAGTACTTC. This encodes CASSPPLGAATYEQYF.

V is TRBV5-1 and J is TRBJ2-1; TRBD2 aligns across 10 bases. Germline CDR1 is SGHRS and CDR2 is YFSETQ. There are 15 residues in the CDR3. J lost 15 bases, V lost 4 bases, and 16 bases had no gene match. The DNA for the CDR3 is TGCGCCAGCAGCCCGGAGGCTAGCGGGAGTCTGGAACGGTTCTTC. Translating gives CASSPEASGSLERFF.

This clone showed up just a few times. The CDR3 DNA reads TGTGCCAGCAGCTCAATCGGGAGGGCGAATGAGCAGTTCTTC. Translated: CASSSIGRANEQFF. The rearrangement links TRBV11-2 to TRBJ2-1; 8 bases agree with TRBD2. In germline, CDR1 is SGHAT, CDR2 FQNNGV. The CDR3 loop spans 14 amino acids. V shed 4 bases and J 7 bases; nucleotides not matched to a gene: 6.

The J gene is TRBJ1-5, the V gene TRBV28; possible D gene TRBD1, 5 bases. The V gene's germline CDR1 is MDHEN and CDR2 SYDVKM. Trimming stripped 3 bases from V and 6 bases from J, with 12 bases between. The CDR3 has 14 residues. The CDR3 nucleotides are TGTGCCAGCAGTTTCAGGGATGAACGTCAGCCCCAGCATTTT. It specifies CASSFRDERQPQHF.

The CDR3 DNA follows: TGTGCCAGCAGCTCGAGCGGGAGGCGGGTCGGGGAGCTGTTTTTT. This gives the protein CASSSSGRRVGELFF. This chain uses TRBV7-9 with TRBJ2-2; the match to TRBD2 covers 9 bases. V shed 4 bases, J shed 7 bases, and the junction held 7 bases outside the gene matches. Germline values: CDR1 SEHNR, CDR2 FQNEAQ (reference sequence). There are 15 residues in the CDR3.

The chain recombines TRBV28 with TRBJ1-5, with D perhaps TRBD1 (6 bases). V was shortened by 6 bases and J by 6 bases, with 18 bases between the two germline ends. The germline gives CDR1 MDHEN, CDR2 SYDVKM. CDR3 length: 15 residues. The CDR3 DNA follows: TGTGCCAGCAGGGCCTCACAGGGCTCCGGTCAGCCCCAGCATTTT. Protein product: CASRASQGSGQPQHF.

This chain uses TRBV6-5 with TRBJ2-3; TRBD1 matches 8 bases. In germline, CDR1 is MNHEY, CDR2 SVGAGI. V lost 4 bases to trimming and J lost 4 bases; unmatched junction nucleotides: 4. The CDR3 covers 14 residues. Written as DNA, the CDR3 is TGTGCCAGCAGTTGGGGACAGGTCCCAGATACGCAGTATTTT. Its protein is CASSWGQVPDTQYF.

V is TRBV6-5 and J is TRBJ1-2, with 10 bases fitting TRBD1. V lost 5 bases, J lost 6 bases, and 6 bases stayed unmatched. This CDR3 comprises 14 residues. Germline V gene data show CDR1 as MNHEY and CDR2 as SVGAGI. CDR3 in DNA: TGTGCCAGCAGTCGAAGGGGGACAGGGGATGGCTACACCTTC. Its translation: CASSRRGTGDGYTF.

The chain carries TRBV5-1 and TRBJ1-1; tentative D call: TRBD1 (5 bases). The CDR3 consists of 16 residues. V lost 0 bases and J 0 bases, leaving 12 bases between the germline ends. Germline V gene lookup returns CDR1 SGHRS and CDR2 YFSETQ. CDR3: CASSLGAGSMNTEAFF. CDR3 in DNA: TGCGCCAGCAGCTTGGGGGCAGGGTCCATGAACACTGAAGCTTTCTTT.

The chain joins TRBV18 to TRBJ2-7; 7 nucleotides align to TRBD1. This CDR3 has 13 residues. The V segment lost 4 bases and the J segment 3 bases; nucleotides outside the gene matches: 3. Germline-derived CDR1 and CDR2 are KGHSH and LQKENI. The CDR3 DNA reads TGTGCCAGCTCACTAACAGGGGACTACGAGCAGTACTTC. Residues: CASSLTGDYEQYF.

This clone was found a few times. The CDR3: CASSERQGDYGYTF. CDR3 bases: TGTGCCAGCAGTGAACGACAGGGGGACTATGGCTACACCTTC. The rearrangement uses TRBV2 and TRBJ1-2; 9 nucleotides line up with TRBD1. Germline lookup yields CDR1 SNHLY and CDR2 FYNNEI. The CDR3 covers 14 residues. Unmatched junction bases numbered 1, after V lost 2 bases and J lost 3 bases.

V is TRBV5-8 and J is TRBJ2-3, with 9 bases aligning to TRBD2. Looked up from germline, CDR1 is SGHTS and CDR2 is YDEGEE. V shed 0 bases, J shed 2 bases, and the junction held 4 bases outside the gene matches. The CDR3 length is 16 residues. CDR3 amino acids: CASSLGLAGSTDTQYF. CDR3 nucleotide sequence: TGTGCCAGCAGCTTGGGGCTAGCGGGATCCACAGATACGCAGTATTTT.